This T cell receptor (beta chain) emerged from a study of cytomegalovirus exposure and HLA in healthy donors. Using immunoSEQ multiplex PCR, the repertoire was profiled, and TCRdb retains in-frame clones only, with some absent. The sample comprises 130,000 to 150,000 clones, roughly 90% of which are singletons, and 0.6% to 0.85% rests with the top ten. This CDR3 has 15 residues. Germline V gene sequence: CDR1 MNHEY, CDR2 SVGAGI. V shed 6 bases and J 4 bases; nucleotides not matched to a gene: 3. The source of this sequence is a young man in good health and CMV-seronegative. Input material: PBMCs. The rearrangement uses TRBV6-5 and TRBJ2-1; 13 bases are a match to TRBD2. CDR3 sequence (DNA): TGTGCCAGCAGAACACTAGCGGGAGGGTACAATGAGCAGTTCTTC. Residues: CASRTLAGGYNEQFF.